A selection of T cell receptor beta chains follows, all from one sample in a study of blood T cell repertoires in COVID-19. Measured with immunoSEQ multiplex PCR; TCRdb has only the in-frame clones, and not every one. Found here are roughly 290,000 clones, over 75% of them singletons; the top ten hold about 4.3%. The sample was PBMCs or T cells enriched from blood (not recorded which). The receptors were sampled from a woman aged 25-40 years who had recovered from COVID-19. CDR3s include the opening cysteine and the closing phenylalanine or tryptophan. Each record gives: clone size, J gene, D gene, V gene, CDR3 protein, CDR3 DNA. D genes are given only for firm matches. Clone size appears in some rows only: once, few, many, or a class for an expanded clone.

clone_size: many; j_call: TRBJ2-1; d_call: TRBD2; v_call: TRBV3-1/TRBV3-2; cdr3_aa: CASSHTSGNEQFF; cdr3_nt: TGTGCCAGCAGCCACACTAGCGGCAATGAGCAGTTCTTC
clone_size: -; j_call: TRBJ1-4; d_call: -; v_call: TRBV7-6; cdr3_aa: CASSLESMGGKLFF; cdr3_nt: TGTGCCAGCAGCTTAGAGTCAATGGGGGGAAAACTGTTTTTT
clone_size: -; j_call: TRBJ2-7; d_call: TRBD2; v_call: TRBV29-1; cdr3_aa: CSARVTSGTGEQYF; cdr3_nt: TGCAGCGCTAGAGTGACTAGCGGGACAGGCGAGCAGTACTTC
clone_size: few; j_call: TRBJ2-7; d_call: -; v_call: TRBV4-2; cdr3_aa: CASSQAAGGNEQYF; cdr3_nt: TGTGCCAGCAGCCAAGCGGCGGGCGGGAACGAGCAGTACTTC
clone_size: -; j_call: TRBJ2-7; d_call: TRBD2; v_call: TRBV7-9; cdr3_aa: CASSHTTSGRANEQYF; cdr3_nt: TGTGCCAGCAGCCACACAACTAGCGGGAGGGCGAACGAGCAGTACTTC
clone_size: -; j_call: TRBJ2-7; d_call: TRBD1; v_call: TRBV27; cdr3_aa: CASSYPGTATYEQYF; cdr3_nt: TGTGCCAGCAGTTATCCCGGGACAGCCACCTACGAGCAGTACTTC
clone_size: -; j_call: TRBJ1-5; d_call: TRBD1; v_call: TRBV15; cdr3_aa: CATSRVDRGDQPQHF; cdr3_nt: TGTGCCACCAGCAGAGTCGACAGGGGAGATCAGCCCCAGCATTTT
clone_size: -; j_call: TRBJ2-6; d_call: -; v_call: TRBV19; cdr3_aa: CASSIDSGSSSGANVLTF; cdr3_nt: TGTGCCAGTAGTATAGATTCAGGTTCTTCCTCTGGGGCCAACGTCCTGACTTTC
clone_size: -; j_call: TRBJ1-4; d_call: TRBD1; v_call: TRBV28; cdr3_aa: CASNKIGQGTEKLFF; cdr3_nt: TGTGCCAGCAATAAAATCGGACAGGGTACGGAAAAACTGTTTTTT
clone_size: -; j_call: TRBJ1-6; d_call: -; v_call: TRBV19; cdr3_aa: CASSILVSTAPLHF; cdr3_nt: TGTGCCAGTAGTATTCTCGTATCGACAGCTCCCCTCCACTTT
clone_size: -; j_call: TRBJ1-5; d_call: -; v_call: TRBV28; cdr3_aa: CASRGTTQPQHF; cdr3_nt: TGTGCCAGCAGAGGGACAACTCAGCCCCAGCATTTT
clone_size: -; j_call: TRBJ2-7; d_call: TRBD1; v_call: TRBV6-5; cdr3_aa: CASSWTGQLNTDEQYF; cdr3_nt: TGTGCCAGCAGTTGGACAGGGCAACTTAATACGGACGAGCAGTACTTC
clone_size: -; j_call: TRBJ1-2; d_call: -; v_call: TRBV30; cdr3_aa: CAWLRRGGTLNYGYTF; cdr3_nt: TGTGCCTGGCTCAGACGCGGGGGAACACTTAACTATGGCTACACCTTC
clone_size: -; j_call: TRBJ2-7; d_call: -; v_call: TRBV2; cdr3_aa: CASSEYFPTRINTYEQYF; cdr3_nt: TGTGCCAGCAGTGAATACTTCCCCACTAGAATTAACACCTACGAGCAGTACTTC
clone_size: -; j_call: TRBJ1-1; d_call: -; v_call: TRBV25-1; cdr3_aa: CASSATLGSMNTEAFF; cdr3_nt: TGTGCCAGCAGTGCCACCCTGGGGAGCATGAACACTGAAGCTTTCTTT
clone_size: once; j_call: TRBJ2-3; d_call: TRBD2; v_call: TRBV5-1; cdr3_aa: CASSLGLAGGPDTQYF; cdr3_nt: TGCGCCAGCAGCTTGGGGCTAGCGGGGGGGCCGGATACGCAGTATTTT
clone_size: -; j_call: TRBJ1-1; d_call: -; v_call: TRBV11-1; cdr3_aa: CASSRQENTEAFF; cdr3_nt: TGTGCCAGCAGCCGACAGGAGAACACTGAAGCTTTCTTT
clone_size: -; j_call: TRBJ2-5; d_call: -; v_call: TRBV5-4; cdr3_aa: CASRLWGETQYF; cdr3_nt: TGTGCCAGCAGGTTGTGGGGCGAGACCCAGTACTTC
clone_size: once; j_call: TRBJ1-1; d_call: TRBD1; v_call: TRBV19; cdr3_aa: CASSDRGWATEAFF; cdr3_nt: TGTGCCAGTAGCGACAGGGGGTGGGCCACTGAAGCTTTCTTT
clone_size: once; j_call: TRBJ2-6; d_call: -; v_call: TRBV18; cdr3_aa: CASSPRQVSGANVLTF; cdr3_nt: TGTGCCAGCTCACCGAGACAGGTCTCTGGGGCCAACGTCCTGACTTTC
clone_size: -; j_call: TRBJ2-1; d_call: -; v_call: TRBV4-2; cdr3_aa: CASSPPDRPEQFF; cdr3_nt: TGTGCCAGCAGCCCCCCCGACAGGCCTGAGCAGTTCTTC
clone_size: -; j_call: TRBJ1-5; d_call: -; v_call: TRBV19; cdr3_aa: CATRNYKGKDQPQHF; cdr3_nt: TGTGCCACTAGAAATTACAAGGGGAAGGATCAGCCCCAGCATTTT
clone_size: few; j_call: TRBJ1-6; d_call: TRBD1; v_call: TRBV18; cdr3_aa: CASSPTSDRGYSPLHF; cdr3_nt: TGTGCCAGCTCCCCTACTTCCGACAGGGGATATTCACCCCTCCACTTT
clone_size: many; j_call: TRBJ1-3; d_call: -; v_call: TRBV19; cdr3_aa: CATSPQGTGNTIYF; cdr3_nt: TGTGCCACCTCACCACAGGGAACTGGAAACACCATATATTTT
clone_size: -; j_call: TRBJ2-4; d_call: -; v_call: TRBV7-9; cdr3_aa: CASSSPQGTSGVQYF; cdr3_nt: TGTGCCAGCAGCTCCCCACAGGGCACTTCAGGAGTTCAGTACTTC
clone_size: -; j_call: TRBJ1-2; d_call: TRBD1; v_call: TRBV28; cdr3_aa: CASRLLGQGLYGYTF; cdr3_nt: TGTGCCAGCAGGCTCCTGGGACAGGGTCTCTATGGCTACACCTTC
clone_size: -; j_call: TRBJ2-4; d_call: -; v_call: TRBV29-1; cdr3_aa: CSVAAKNIQYF; cdr3_nt: TGCAGCGTGGCCGCCAAAAACATTCAGTACTTC
clone_size: -; j_call: TRBJ1-2; d_call: TRBD1; v_call: TRBV27; cdr3_aa: CASSFRRGQEYGYTF; cdr3_nt: TGTGCCAGCAGTTTTCGTCGGGGACAGGAGTATGGCTACACCTTC
clone_size: -; j_call: TRBJ1-2; d_call: TRBD1; v_call: TRBV14; cdr3_aa: CASSFRQGYGYTF; cdr3_nt: TGTGCCAGCAGCTTTCGACAGGGGTATGGCTACACCTTC
clone_size: once; j_call: TRBJ2-1; d_call: -; v_call: TRBV19; cdr3_aa: CASSIAGSSYNEQFF; cdr3_nt: TGTGCCAGTAGTATTGCAGGTAGCTCCTACAATGAGCAGTTCTTC
clone_size: -; j_call: TRBJ1-6; d_call: -; v_call: TRBV2; cdr3_aa: CASREGPSSPLHF; cdr3_nt: TGTGCCAGCAGGGAGGGACCGAGTTCACCCCTCCACTTT
clone_size: -; j_call: TRBJ1-2; d_call: -; v_call: TRBV13; cdr3_aa: CASSPAGTRNGYTF; cdr3_nt: TGTGCCAGCAGCCCAGCCGGGACAAGGAACGGCTACACCTTC
clone_size: once; j_call: TRBJ2-1; d_call: TRBD2; v_call: TRBV10-3; cdr3_aa: CAISEGTSGREKEQFF; cdr3_nt: TGTGCCATCAGTGAGGGCACTAGCGGGAGGGAAAAGGAGCAGTTCTTC
clone_size: -; j_call: TRBJ2-2; d_call: -; v_call: TRBV12-3/TRBV12-4; cdr3_aa: CASSQTPGELFF; cdr3_nt: TGTGCCAGCAGCCAAACACCCGGGGAGCTGTTTTTT
clone_size: -; j_call: TRBJ2-1; d_call: TRBD2; v_call: TRBV7-8; cdr3_aa: CASSLSHNSGRGDEQFF; cdr3_nt: TGTGCCAGCAGCTTAAGCCATAATAGCGGGAGAGGCGATGAGCAGTTCTTC
clone_size: -; j_call: TRBJ1-2; d_call: TRBD1; v_call: TRBV11-2; cdr3_aa: CASSAPDREGYGYTF; cdr3_nt: TGTGCCAGCAGCGCACCAGACAGGGAAGGCTATGGCTACACCTTC
clone_size: once; j_call: TRBJ2-2; d_call: TRBD1; v_call: TRBV27; cdr3_aa: CASSLGQGRVTGELFF; cdr3_nt: TGTGCCAGCAGTTTGGGACAGGGACGTGTCACCGGGGAGCTGTTTTTT
clone_size: -; j_call: TRBJ1-6; d_call: -; v_call: TRBV11-2; cdr3_aa: CASSLDRGIRNSPLHF; cdr3_nt: TGTGCCAGCAGCTTAGACAGGGGAATTCGTAATTCACCCCTCCACTTT
clone_size: -; j_call: TRBJ1-1; d_call: TRBD1; v_call: TRBV28; cdr3_aa: CASRLTGTVPEAFF; cdr3_nt: TGTGCCAGCAGGCTCACCGGGACAGTCCCCGAAGCTTTCTTT
clone_size: -; j_call: TRBJ2-2; d_call: -; v_call: TRBV28; cdr3_aa: CASALRGHGAGELFF; cdr3_nt: TGTGCCAGCGCCCTGCGGGGTCACGGAGCCGGGGAGCTGTTTTTT
clone_size: -; j_call: TRBJ1-1; d_call: -; v_call: TRBV7-2; cdr3_aa: CASSAQEWGGIGTEAFF; cdr3_nt: TGTGCCAGCAGCGCACAAGAGTGGGGAGGGATCGGGACTGAAGCTTTCTTT
clone_size: -; j_call: TRBJ2-7; d_call: TRBD1; v_call: TRBV15; cdr3_aa: CATSRPDRDDEQYF; cdr3_nt: TGTGCCACCAGCAGGCCCGACAGGGACGACGAGCAGTACTTC
clone_size: -; j_call: TRBJ2-4; d_call: -; v_call: TRBV5-6; cdr3_aa: CASSFRSGEPKNIQYF; cdr3_nt: TGTGCCAGCAGCTTTCGTAGTGGGGAGCCCAAAAACATTCAGTACTTC
clone_size: -; j_call: TRBJ2-1; d_call: -; v_call: TRBV18; cdr3_aa: CASSPSRVYNEQFF; cdr3_nt: TGTGCCAGCTCACCATCCAGGGTCTACAATGAGCAGTTCTTC
clone_size: -; j_call: TRBJ2-1; d_call: TRBD2; v_call: TRBV2; cdr3_aa: CASSEPSGTSGIGVNEQFF; cdr3_nt: TGTGCCAGCAGTGAACCCTCCGGGACTAGCGGGATAGGGGTCAATGAGCAGTTCTTC
clone_size: -; j_call: TRBJ1-4; d_call: -; v_call: TRBV6-2/TRBV6-3; cdr3_aa: CASSPRGTEKLFF; cdr3_nt: TGTGCCAGCAGTCCCCGGGGTACCGAAAAACTGTTTTTT
clone_size: large; j_call: TRBJ1-1; d_call: -; v_call: TRBV29-1; cdr3_aa: CSDLRGTEAFF; cdr3_nt: TGCAGCGACCTACGGGGAACTGAAGCTTTCTTT
clone_size: -; j_call: TRBJ1-1; d_call: -; v_call: TRBV21-1; cdr3_aa: CASRQGPGAKEAFF; cdr3_nt: TGTGCCAGCAGACAGGGGCCAGGAGCCAAGGAAGCTTTCTTT
clone_size: -; j_call: TRBJ1-1; d_call: -; v_call: TRBV19; cdr3_aa: CARPPGHTRSAEAFF; cdr3_nt: TGTGCCAGACCCCCCGGACACACAAGAAGCGCTGAAGCTTTCTTT
clone_size: few; j_call: TRBJ1-4; d_call: -; v_call: TRBV11-2; cdr3_aa: CASSLRFGSNEKLFF; cdr3_nt: TGTGCCAGCAGCTTGCGGTTCGGCTCTAATGAAAAACTGTTTTTT
clone_size: few; j_call: TRBJ1-5; d_call: TRBD1; v_call: TRBV28; cdr3_aa: CASSFSTGGNNQPQHF; cdr3_nt: TGTGCCAGCAGTTTCTCCACAGGGGGCAACAATCAGCCCCAGCATTTT
clone_size: -; j_call: TRBJ2-7; d_call: -; v_call: TRBV18; cdr3_aa: CASSPRLEDEQYF; cdr3_nt: TGTGCCAGCTCACCCAGGCTGGAGGACGAGCAGTACTTC
clone_size: -; j_call: TRBJ1-2; d_call: -; v_call: TRBV30; cdr3_aa: CAWNTMLYGYTF; cdr3_nt: TGTGCCTGGAACACAATGCTCTATGGCTACACCTTC